These 8 T cell receptor beta chains originate from one sample sequenced in a study of blood T cell repertoires in COVID-19. The table came from immunoSEQ multiplex PCR; TCRdb's copy has only in-frame clones and leaves some out. The sample has some 85,000 clones, about 88% seen once. Material: peripheral blood. The receptors here all came from a man aged 50 to 59 with acute or convalescent COVID-19.

This chain joins TRBV7-2 and TRBJ2-7; TRBD1 aligns across 7 bases. The CDR3 extends over 13 amino acids. Germline-derived CDR1 and CDR2 are SGHTA and FQGNSA. V shed 2 bases, J shed 4 bases, and the junction held 2 bases outside the gene matches. The CDR3, as DNA: TGTGCCAGCAGCTTACAACAGGGGTACGAGCAGTACGTC. Its translation is CASSLQQGYEQYV.

The CDR3 is CASSIYYPGQGDTDTQYF. Written as DNA, the CDR3 is TGTGCCAGCAGCATATATTATCCGGGACAGGGAGACACAGATACGCAGTATTTT. The chain links TRBV7-2 to TRBJ2-3; 9 bases match TRBD1. The CDR3 has 18 residues. The V gene's germline CDR1 is SGHTA and CDR2 FQGNSA. J gave up 2 bases and V 5 bases, and 14 bases lay outside the gene matches.

The chain is built from TRBV30 and TRBJ2-5, with 8 bases fitting TRBD2. J was trimmed by 5 bases and V by 4 bases; bases with no gene match: 6. Germline V gives CDR1 GTSNPN, CDR2 SVGIG (reference sequence). The CDR3 extends over 13 amino acids. CDR3 in DNA: TGTGCCTGGAACCCGACTAGCGTCGAGACCCAGTACTTC. This encodes CAWNPTSVETQYF.

The chain carries TRBV29-1 and TRBJ1-1, with 9 bases that match TRBD1. The germline V gene encodes CDR1 SQVTM and CDR2 ANQGSEA. The trim removed 3 bases at V and 4 bases at J, leaving 6 bases unmatched. The CDR3 runs to 14 residues. CDR3 DNA: TGCAGCGTTGAGACAGGGGGATCCGGCACTGAAGCTTTCTTT. This encodes CSVETGGSGTEAFF. The full variable domain, with the rest looked up from reference TRBV29-1 and TRBJ1-1, is SAVISQKPSRDICQRGTSLTIQCQVDSQVTMMFWYRQQPGQSLTLIATANQGSEATYESGFVIDKFPISRPNLTFSTLTVSNMSPEDSSIYLCSVETGGSGTEAFFGQGTRLTVV.

The CDR3: CASSLEGFGELFF. CDR3 in DNA: TGTGCCAGCAGTCTCGAGGGCTTCGGGGAGCTGTTTTTT. This chain joins TRBV11-3 and TRBJ2-2; D is perhaps TRBD2 (5 bases). Germline CDR1 SGHNT, CDR2 YENEEA. Trimming cost V 6 bases and J 7 bases, with 12 bases left between them. This CDR3 has 13 amino acids.

This sequence joins TRBV9 and TRBJ2-5; TRBD2 agrees at 12 bases. Germline V gives CDR1 SGDLS, CDR2 YYNGEE. This CDR3 contains 17 residues. With V trimmed by 4 bases and J by 3 bases, 10 bases remained unmatched. The DNA of the CDR3 is TGTGCCAGCAGCTCGCCCACTAGCGGGGGGATTAAAGAGACCCAGTACTTC. It yields the protein CASSSPTSGGIKETQYF.

The chain employs TRBV19 and TRBJ2-7; possibly TRBD1 for D (6 bases). Trimming took 7 bases from V and 6 from J, leaving 10 bases between them. The CDR3 consists of 11 residues. CDR1 LNHDA and CDR2 SQIVND come from the germline V gene (reference sequence). The CDR3 loop is CASTWGREQYV. CDR3 bases: TGTGCCAGTACCTGGGGGCGCGAGCAGTACGTC.

V usage is TRBV30 and J usage is TRBJ2-5, with 12 bases identical to TRBD2. The CDR3 totals 18 residues. In germline, CDR1 is GTSNPN, CDR2 SVGIG (reference sequence). V shed 3 bases, J shed 7 bases, and the junction held 18 bases outside the gene matches. This CDR3 reads CAWSPRLAGAKTWRTQYF. Written as DNA, the CDR3 is TGTGCCTGGAGCCCAAGACTAGCGGGGGCTAAAACTTGGCGGACCCAGTACTTC.